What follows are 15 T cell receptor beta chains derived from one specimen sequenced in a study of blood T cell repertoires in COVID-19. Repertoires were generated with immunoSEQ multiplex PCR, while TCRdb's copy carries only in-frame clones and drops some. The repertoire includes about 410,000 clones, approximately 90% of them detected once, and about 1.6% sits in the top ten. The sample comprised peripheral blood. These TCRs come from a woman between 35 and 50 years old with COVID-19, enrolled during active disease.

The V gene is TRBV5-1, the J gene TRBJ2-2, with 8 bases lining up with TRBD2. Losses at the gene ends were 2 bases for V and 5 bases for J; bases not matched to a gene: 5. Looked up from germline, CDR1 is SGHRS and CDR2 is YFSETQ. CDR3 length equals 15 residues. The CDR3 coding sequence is TGCGCCAGCAGCTTAGCGGGAGCAGTTACCGGGGAGCTGTTTTTT. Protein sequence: CASSLAGAVTGELFF.

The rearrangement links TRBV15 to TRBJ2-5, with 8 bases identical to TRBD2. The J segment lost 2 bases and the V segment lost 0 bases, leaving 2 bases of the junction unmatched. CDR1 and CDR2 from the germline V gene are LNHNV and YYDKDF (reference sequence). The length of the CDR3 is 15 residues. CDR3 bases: TGTGCCACCAGCAGAGATACTAGCGGTCAAGAGACCCAGTACTTC. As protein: CATSRDTSGQETQYF.

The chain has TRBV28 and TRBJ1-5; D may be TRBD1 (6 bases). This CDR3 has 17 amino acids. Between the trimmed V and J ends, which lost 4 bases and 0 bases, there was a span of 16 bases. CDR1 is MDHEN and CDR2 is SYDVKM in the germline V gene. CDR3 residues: CASSSDSQGFSNQPQHF. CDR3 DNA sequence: TGTGCCAGCAGTTCGGACTCACAGGGTTTTAGCAATCAGCCCCAGCATTTT.

This CDR3 reads CASSYPGRGQAHEQYF. The DNA for the CDR3 is TGTGCCAGCAGTTACCCGGGCCGGGGACAGGCCCACGAGCAGTACTTC. This sequence joins TRBV6-2 or TRBV6-3 and TRBJ2-7, with 8 positions matching TRBD1. With V trimmed by 2 bases and J by 5 bases, 11 bases remained unmatched. There are 16 residues in the CDR3. Germline V lookup: CDR1 MNHEY, CDR2 SVGEGT.

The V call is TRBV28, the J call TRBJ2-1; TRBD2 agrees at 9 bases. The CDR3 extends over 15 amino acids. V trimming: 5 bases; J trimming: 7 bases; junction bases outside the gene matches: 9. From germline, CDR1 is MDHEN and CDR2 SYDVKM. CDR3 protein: CASSPLAGAVNEQFF. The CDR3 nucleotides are TGTGCCAGCAGTCCCTTAGCGGGAGCAGTAAATGAGCAGTTCTTC.

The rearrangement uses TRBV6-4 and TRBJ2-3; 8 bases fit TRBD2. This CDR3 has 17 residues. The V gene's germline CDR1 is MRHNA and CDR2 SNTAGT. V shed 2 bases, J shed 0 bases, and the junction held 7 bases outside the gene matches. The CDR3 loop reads CASSDEIAGTSTDTQYF. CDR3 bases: TGTGCCAGCAGTGACGAGATAGCGGGGACTAGCACAGATACGCAGTATTTT.

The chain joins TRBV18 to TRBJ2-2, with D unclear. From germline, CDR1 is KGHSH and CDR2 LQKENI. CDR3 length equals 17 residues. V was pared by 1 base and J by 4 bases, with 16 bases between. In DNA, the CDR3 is TGTGCCAGCTCACCACAACCCCTTGGCGGAACCACCGGGGAGCTGTTTTTT. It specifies CASSPQPLGGTTGELFF.

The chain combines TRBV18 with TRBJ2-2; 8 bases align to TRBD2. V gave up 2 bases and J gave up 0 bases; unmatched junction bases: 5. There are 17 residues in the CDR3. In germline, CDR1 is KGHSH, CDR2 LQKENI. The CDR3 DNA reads TGTGCCAGCTCACCAAACCAGCGGGGGTCGAACACCGGGGAGCTGTTTTTT. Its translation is CASSPNQRGSNTGELFF. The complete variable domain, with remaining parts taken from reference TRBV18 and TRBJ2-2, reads NAGVMQNPRHLVRRRGQEARLRCSPMKGHSHVYWYRQLPEEGLKFMVYLQKENIIDESGMPKERFSAEFPKEGPSILRIQQVVRGDSAAYFCASSPNQRGSNTGELFFGEGSRLTVL.

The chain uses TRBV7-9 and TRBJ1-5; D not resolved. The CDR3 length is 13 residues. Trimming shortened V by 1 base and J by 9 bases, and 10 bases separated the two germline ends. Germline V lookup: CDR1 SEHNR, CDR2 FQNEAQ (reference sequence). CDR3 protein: CASSLEEGLPQHF. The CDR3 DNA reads TGTGCCAGCAGCTTAGAGGAGGGATTGCCCCAGCATTTT.

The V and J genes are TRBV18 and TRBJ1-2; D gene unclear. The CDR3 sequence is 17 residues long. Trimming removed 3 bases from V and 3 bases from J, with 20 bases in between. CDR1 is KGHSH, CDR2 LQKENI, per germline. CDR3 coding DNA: TGTGCCAGCTCACCCCCGGGGAGCGGAAGGCCTCACTATGGCTACACCTTC. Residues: CASSPPGSGRPHYGYTF.

Here the CDR3 DNA reads TGTGCCAGCAGCACAGCGGGAGGGCGCGCGAACACCGGGGAGCTGTTTTTT. It yields the protein CASSTAGGRANTGELFF. The V call is TRBV6-4, the J call TRBJ2-2, with 10 nucleotides matching TRBD2. The germline V gene encodes CDR1 MRHNA and CDR2 SNTAGT. Losses at the gene ends were 6 bases for V and 0 bases for J; bases not matched to a gene: 7. The CDR3 loop spans 17 amino acids.

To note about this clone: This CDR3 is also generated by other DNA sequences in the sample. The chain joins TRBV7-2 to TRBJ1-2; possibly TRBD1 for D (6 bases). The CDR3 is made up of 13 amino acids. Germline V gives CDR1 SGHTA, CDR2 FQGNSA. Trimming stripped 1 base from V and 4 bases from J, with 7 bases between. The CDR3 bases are TGTGCCAGCAGCTTAGTAGGGGGCTATGGCTACACCTTC. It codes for CASSLVGGYGYTF. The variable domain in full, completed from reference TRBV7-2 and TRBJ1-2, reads GAGVSQSPSNKVTEKGKDVELRCDPISGHTALYWYRQSLGQGLEFLIYFQGNSAPDKSGLPSDRFSAERTGGSVSTLTIQRTQQEDSAVYLCASSLVGGYGYTFGSGTRLTVV.

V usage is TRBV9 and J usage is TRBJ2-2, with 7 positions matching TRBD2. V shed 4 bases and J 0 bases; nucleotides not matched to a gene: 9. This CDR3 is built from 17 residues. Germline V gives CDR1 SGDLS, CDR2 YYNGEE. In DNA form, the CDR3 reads TGTGCCAGCAGCTCCCGTATGGCGGGGGCGAACACCGGGGAGCTGTTTTTT. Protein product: CASSSRMAGANTGELFF.

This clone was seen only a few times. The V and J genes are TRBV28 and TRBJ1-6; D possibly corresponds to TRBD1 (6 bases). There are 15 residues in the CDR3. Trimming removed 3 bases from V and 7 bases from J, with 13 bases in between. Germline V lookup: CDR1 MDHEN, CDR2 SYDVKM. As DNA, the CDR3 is TGTGCCAGCAGTTTCAACAGGGTGGGAAATTCACCCCTCCACTTT. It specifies CASSFNRVGNSPLHF.

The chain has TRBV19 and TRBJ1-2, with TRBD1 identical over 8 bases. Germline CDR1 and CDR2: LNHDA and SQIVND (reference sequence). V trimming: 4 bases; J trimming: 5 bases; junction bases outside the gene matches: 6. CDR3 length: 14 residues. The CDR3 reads CASSTRGPGYGYTF. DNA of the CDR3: TGTGCCAGTAGTACCAGGGGGCCGGGTTATGGCTACACCTTC.